This TCR beta chain stems from a study of blood T cells in healthy people across ages. Study-wide results and caveats: In older individuals, TCR beta diversity per million T cells was lower, falling roughly linearly with age.

A sample-barcoded 5' primer and a J-beta primer mix were used in a second PCR of about 7 to 12 cycles. Each cDNA molecule was tagged by a template-switch adaptor with 12 random nucleotides. A single record per CDR3 protein comes from TCRdb applying MiXCR to the 5' RACE reads. Among about 780,000 distinct CDR3 sequences listed, about half were seen once. Germline CDR1 is MNHEY and CDR2 is SMNVEV (reference sequence). CDR3 size: 16 residues. Note on this clonotype: Its antigen is unknown.

The J gene is TRBJ2-4, the V gene TRBV27, with 8 positions matching TRBD1. TRBJ2-5 matches the DNA end more closely, so the J call is doubtful. This sequence was found in an elderly man in good health. The specimen sequenced was blood. CDR3 loop: CASSPPWTGPQETQYF. DNA for the CDR3: TGTGCCAGCAGTCCCCCTTGGACAGGGCCTCAAGAGACCCAGTACTTC.